This note documents a single TCR beta chain sequence. The clone's antigen remains unknown. The sample holds no much larger clone one base away, and base qualities are not on file. The junction carries 15 bases between V and J, which are trimmed by 7 bases and 0 bases respectively. The CDR1 and CDR2 encoded by the germline V gene are MNHEY and SVGAGI. Inclusive of the bounding cysteine and phenylalanine, the CDR3 is 15 residues long. The sequence is cut down to CDR3 DNA, 45 bases in frame from base 1. No therapy was being received by patients at the time of sample collection, although prior treatments had ranged from chemotherapy, radiotherapy, surgery and immunotherapy to none. After thawing, cells went through T lymphocyte enrichment using a negative-selection kit, with EpCAM beads added for tumor-infiltrating lymphocytes. Memory CD8 T cells were sorted as CD8+CD4-CD45RA- cells irrespective of CCR7 expression. Peripheral blood mononuclear cells were isolated by Ficoll-Paque PLUS gradient and cryopreserved before analysis. Populations were sorted on a FACSAria II to more than 97% purity, and cell pellets were frozen without culture for TCR sequencing.

Genomic DNA was extracted with the DNeasy Blood and Tissue Kit from 10,000 to 100,000 sorted cells per subset. The immunoSEQ service sequenced and mapped the TCRbeta V-J or V-D-J regions, with coverage above 9x for each sample. From the authors' description of their analysis: Analysis was limited to productive rearrangements exported from the immunoSEQ Analyzer platform, and clonality was evaluated on the 500 most abundant clones. The Morisita-Horn similarity index and the Jaccard index were used to quantify repertoire overlap between populations. In about 6 cancer patients, Morisita-Horn similarity was measured between the TCR repertoires of CD8 T-cell subsets. Held by TCRdb, this immuneACCESS table contains in-frame sequences only and omits some clones. Under half of the omission traces to an unresolved V gene where checked; the cause of the rest is unknown. V and J calls and clone size are those listed in that table; D and trimming were worked out from the DNA. In this sample the table shows around 4,900 clones, roughly 70% of which occur a single time. The top ten constitute 9% to 15% of the sample.

This sample was taken from a study of CD39 and CD103 CD8 tumor-infiltrating T cells (dated by TCRdb to the late 2010s). Looking at the study overall: The repertoire comparisons shown came from four patients: one with an HPV-positive HNSCC, one with an HPV-negative HNSCC, one with ovarian cancer and one with melanoma. Deep sequencing of TCRbeta CDR3 was used to compare the repertoires of CD8 TIL subsets, defined by CD103 and CD39, against those of peripheral memory CD8 T cells. Broader findings and caveats from the paper: Compared with DN and SP CD8 TILs and with blood memory CD8 T cells, DP CD8 TILs appeared more oligoclonal, with the top 30 clonotypes covering about 56-86%. Clonotypes from DN TILs largely overlapped with peripheral memory CD8 repertoires, while clonotypes from DP TILs were only rarely found in blood or uninvolved lymph node.

The sequence joins TRBV6-5 to TRBJ1-1, and possibly TRBD1, on 5 matching bases. This receptor was identified in a human donor with head and neck squamous cell carcinoma. What was sequenced was CD8+ T cells sorted from blood. The cell subset or site label here, explained by the study, means: total memory CD8 T cells (CD45RA-CCR7+/-) from blood or uninvolved lymph node. In nucleotides, the sequence is TGTGCCAGCAAGCCGGGGGGGAGTTTGAACACTGAAGCTTTCTTT. It translates as CASKPGGSLNTEAFF.